This T cell receptor beta chain was found in a study of blood T cell repertoires in COVID-19. Study in general: Acute and convalescent COVID-19 specimens originated in the United States, Italy and Spain. Sources were T cells, B-cell-depleted T cells, or PBMCs; the material itself was cDNA or gDNA.

As originally analysed: Reference gene primer amplification gave estimated nucleated cell counts. Only in-frame clones appear in the TCRdb table, and some are missing; sequencing was by immunoSEQ multiplex PCR. V, J and clone size reflect that table, while D and trimming were determined from the DNA. The repertoire holds about 250,000 clones, with around nine tenths as singletons. This clone occurred a few times. Germline assignment: CDR1 SGHVS and CDR2 FQNEAQ. The CDR3 length is 13 residues. Trimming took 5 bases from V and 5 from J, leaving 9 bases between them. The chain joins TRBV7-8 to TRBJ2-2; D not resolved. The sequence was obtained from an older woman who had recovered from COVID-19. Sequenced sample: peripheral blood. DNA for the CDR3: TGTGCCAGCAGCCAAGGAGAAACCGGGGAGCTGTTTTTT. As protein: CASSQGETGELFF.